Following are 9 T cell receptor beta chains from one sample sequenced in a study of cytomegalovirus exposure and HLA in healthy donors. In the PCR, 60 Vbeta and 13 Jbeta primers were used. The assay was immunoSEQ multiplex PCR, and TCRdb's table has in-frame clones only and misses some. The sample lists about 200,000 clones; 70% to 80% were seen once. Source material: PBMCs. Source of these receptors: a woman aged 25 to 39 in good health and CMV-seronegative.

The chain uses TRBV5-1 and TRBJ2-1; TRBD2 agrees at 10 bases. J gave up 10 bases and V 2 bases, and 9 bases lay outside the gene matches. The CDR3 has 15 amino acids. The V gene's germline CDR1 is SGHRS and CDR2 YFSETQ. DNA for the CDR3: TGCGCCAGCAGCTTTACTAGCGGGGCTGCAAGAGAGCAGTTCTTC. It is translated as CASSFTSGAAREQFF.

This chain links TRBV29-1 with TRBJ2-7; TRBD2 aligns across 11 bases. Per germline, CDR1 SQVTM and CDR2 ANQGSEA. The J segment lost 12 bases and the V segment lost 3 bases, leaving 7 bases of the junction unmatched. The CDR3 runs to 12 residues. CDR3 in amino acids: CSVETSGTETYF. The CDR3 nucleotides are TGCAGCGTTGAGACTAGCGGGACCGAGACGTACTTC.

This chain joins TRBV18 and TRBJ1-2; D is possibly TRBD1 (5 bases). CDR3 length: 14 amino acids. Germline CDR1 and CDR2: KGHSH and LQKENI. Trimming left V 3 bases short and J 3 bases short, with 11 bases between. The CDR3 is CASSPTGRDYGYTF. In DNA, the CDR3 is TGTGCCAGCTCACCTACTGGCAGGGACTATGGCTACACCTTC.

This clone was recorded only once. The chain couples TRBV6-5 to TRBJ2-1, with a possible D match to TRBD2 (6 bases). The V gene lost 4 bases and the J gene lost 0 bases, with 10 bases spanning the gap. Germline lookup yields CDR1 MNHEY and CDR2 SVGAGI. The CDR3 length is 15 residues. The DNA for the CDR3 is TGTGCCAGCAGTTCCTATAGCGGCTCCTACAATGAGCAGTTCTTC. It codes for CASSSYSGSYNEQFF.

This clone showed up just once. The V and J genes are TRBV15 and TRBJ1-1; D is undetermined. CDR3 length: 12 amino acids. V dropped 0 bases and J dropped 6 bases, with 5 bases sitting between them. CDR1 is LNHNV and CDR2 is YYDKDF in the germline V gene (reference sequence). CDR3 DNA: TGTGCCACCAGCAGAGATGGCCCTGAAGCTTTCTTT. Translation gives CATSRDGPEAFF. Supplemented by reference TRBV15 and TRBJ1-1, the full variable domain reads DAMVIQNPRYQVTQFGKPVTLSCSQTLNHNVMYWYQQKSSQAPKLLFHYYDKDFNNEADTPDNFQSRRPNTSFCFLDIRSPGLGDTAMYLCATSRDGPEAFFGQGTRLTVV.

This chain links TRBV30 with TRBJ1-4; D may be TRBD1 (5 bases). The CDR3 extends over 13 amino acids. Trimming left V 1 base short and J 3 bases short, with 6 bases between. Germline V gene sequence: CDR1 GTSNPN, CDR2 SVGIG (reference sequence). CDR3 in DNA: TGTGCCTGGAGTGGACAGCCTAATGAAAAACTGTTTTTT. It specifies CAWSGQPNEKLFF.

This chain uses TRBV10-3 with TRBJ2-1, with a possible D match to TRBD2 (5 bases). The CDR3 runs to 12 residues. The germline gives CDR1 ENHRY, CDR2 SYGVKD. V was pared by 10 bases and J by 9 bases, with 16 bases between. Here the CDR3 reads CATLLGPGEQFF. The CDR3 DNA reads as TGTGCCACCTTACTAGGTCCGGGTGAGCAGTTCTTC.

CDR3 DNA: TGTGCCAGCTCACCACCGCGTACTAGCGGACGCACCGGGGAGCTGTTTTTT. Translating it yields CASSPPRTSGRTGELFF. This chain connects TRBV18 to TRBJ2-2; TRBD2 aligns across 8 bases. The V segment lost 0 bases and the J segment 4 bases; nucleotides outside the gene matches: 7. Germline V gives CDR1 KGHSH, CDR2 LQKENI. The CDR3 is 17 amino acids.

CDR3 bases: TGCGCCAGCAGCTTTAGCGGGAGGAGCACAGATACGCAGTATTTT. It codes for CASSFSGRSTDTQYF. The chain carries TRBV5-1 and TRBJ2-3, with 10 positions matching TRBD2. V lost 2 bases and J lost 0; bases outside the gene matches: 0. Germline CDR1 SGHRS, CDR2 YFSETQ. The length of the CDR3 is 15 residues.